These 17 T cell receptor beta chains were all obtained from the same sample, sequenced in a study of T cells in Graves' hyperthyroidism and ophthalmopathy. Researchers took RNA transcripts and amplified the TCR beta CDR3 regions from them. HTBI primers were used for first-round RT-PCR of the TCR CDR3. MiXCR, applied by TCRdb to the multiplex PCR reads, yields one record per CDR3 protein. This sample has 550,000 to 850,000 distinct CDR3 sequences, with roughly a sixth found just once. The sample comprised blood. The receptor set was obtained from a woman between 45 and 65 years old with Graves' hyperthyroidism that later progressed to Graves' ophthalmopathy.

The chain couples TRBV12-3 or TRBV12-4 to TRBJ2-1, with a tentative D call TRBD2 (7 bases). The CDR3 loop spans 15 amino acids. Trimming shortened V by 6 bases and J by 9 bases, and 21 bases separated the two germline ends. CDR3 DNA: TGTGCCAGCAGCCCCTGGGGAGAGGGGGGGACTGAGCAGTTCTTC. It encodes CASSPWGEGGTEQFF.

This sequence joins TRBV11-2 and TRBJ2-2; no definite D call. Trimming pared 1 base from V and 1 base from J, leaving 7 bases between. There are 15 residues in the CDR3. The germline gives CDR1 SGHAT, CDR2 FQNNGV. The CDR3 region has the DNA TGTGCCAGCAGCTTAGGAGAGATGAACACCGGGGAGCTGTTTTTT. It yields the protein CASSLGEMNTGELFF.

This clonotype was observed many times. The V call is TRBV28, the J call TRBJ1-5; 9 bases are a match to TRBD1. The CDR3 totals 15 residues. V shed 6 bases and J 5 bases; nucleotides not matched to a gene: 8. From germline, CDR1 is MDHEN and CDR2 SYDVKM. The CDR3 protein is CASSRYRGPDQPQHF. DNA of the CDR3: TGTGCCAGCAGCCGGTACAGGGGGCCAGATCAGCCCCAGCATTTT.

This clonotype has a count of ten or more. CDR3 region: CASSLAVWDRGHNEQFF. The CDR3 bases are TGTGCCAGCAGTTTAGCGGTTTGGGACAGGGGGCACAATGAGCAGTTCTTC. The J gene is TRBJ2-1, the V gene TRBV12-3 or TRBV12-4; 12 nucleotides agree with TRBD1. The trim removed 0 bases at V and 5 bases at J, leaving 5 bases unmatched. The CDR3 is 17 amino acids.

The sample holds many counts of this clonotype. The V and J genes are TRBV2 and TRBJ2-3; D is unclear. V was pared by 2 bases and J by 0 bases, with 12 bases between. Germline V gene lookup returns CDR1 SNHLY and CDR2 FYNNEI. This CDR3 region has 16 residues. The CDR3 nucleotides read TGTGCCAGCAGTGAATATGGGCAGGCCAGCACAGATACGCAGTATTTT. Translated: CASSEYGQASTDTQYF.

This clonotype has a count of ten or more. J is TRBJ1-6 and V is TRBV20-1; no definite D call. V lost 4 bases, J lost 8 bases, and 15 bases lay in between. CDR1 DFQATT and CDR2 SNEGSKA come from the germline V gene (reference sequence). The CDR3 covers 14 residues. The CDR3 DNA is TGCAGTGCTACGTTAGGACGGGGTCATTCACCCCTCCACTTT. Protein: CSATLGRGHSPLHF.

The chain employs TRBV6-2 or TRBV6-3 and TRBJ1-6; 7 nucleotides agree with TRBD1. The V segment lost 2 bases and the J segment 8 bases; nucleotides outside the gene matches: 15. Germline CDR1 reads MNHEY; CDR2 reads SVGEGT. CDR3 length: 18 residues. The CDR3 DNA is TGTGCCAGCAGTTACAGAGGTCCCTCAGGGGGTGGCGATTCACCCCTCCACTTT. It translates to CASSYRGPSGGGDSPLHF.

This clonotype has a count of ten or more. The chain recombines TRBV6-1 with TRBJ1-3; 9 nucleotides align to TRBD1. Germline V gene data show CDR1 as MNHNS and CDR2 as SASEGT. This CDR3 contains 15 residues. After removal of 6 bases from V and 0 bases from J, the junction contained 3 bases not matched to a gene. The DNA of the CDR3 is TGTGCCAGCAGCCGGGACAGGGCCTCTGGAAACACCATATATTTT. Its protein product is CASSRDRASGNTIYF.

This clonotype was observed many times. The chain employs TRBV7-3 and TRBJ2-2; TRBD2 agrees at 7 bases. Germline trimming cut 11 bases from V and 4 bases from J; bases unmatched to any gene: 7. This CDR3 contains 13 residues. Germline values: CDR1 SGHTA, CDR2 FQGTGA. The CDR3: CACQRGSTGELFF. For the CDR3, the DNA is TGTGCCTGCCAGCGGGGTAGCACCGGGGAGCTGTTTTTT.

The CDR3 reads CASRDRPSNQPQHF. The CDR3 nucleotides read TGTGCCAGTAGGGACAGACCTAGCAATCAGCCCCAGCATTTT. The rearrangement links TRBV19 to TRBJ1-5; the D gene is possibly TRBD1 (6 bases). The CDR3 extends over 14 amino acids. Germline CDR1 is LNHDA and CDR2 is SQIVND (reference sequence). V lost 6 bases to trimming and J lost 0 bases, with 9 bases between them.

This clonotype has a handful of counts. The rearrangement joins TRBV19 to TRBJ2-1, with 9 bases identical to TRBD1. V shed 3 bases, J shed 4 bases, and the junction held 7 bases outside the gene matches. Germline lookup yields CDR1 LNHDA and CDR2 SQIVND (reference sequence). This CDR3 region has 16 residues. The CDR3 is CASSMLTGGAYNEQFF. The CDR3 DNA sequence: TGTGCCAGTAGTATGCTGACAGGGGGGGCTTACAATGAGCAGTTCTTC.

This clonotype was counted at least ten times. The V gene is TRBV20-1, the J gene TRBJ1-5; D might be TRBD1 (5 bases). The CDR3 has 15 amino acids. Germline V gene data show CDR1 as DFQATT and CDR2 as SNEGSKA (reference sequence). V gave up 6 bases and J gave up 5 bases, with 20 bases separating them. The CDR3 spells CSAAWSGAVDQPQHF. The CDR3 region has the DNA TGCAGTGCCGCATGGTCCGGGGCGGTGGATCAGCCCCAGCATTTT.

This clonotype was detected many times. DNA of the CDR3: TGTGCCAGCAGCCACCGGGATACGCAGTATTTT. Translation: CASSHRDTQYF. This chain links TRBV3-1 with TRBJ2-3; D unresolved. V lost 3 bases and J 6 bases, leaving 4 bases between the germline ends. The CDR3 has 11 amino acids. The germline gives CDR1 LGHDT, CDR2 YNNKEL (reference sequence).

This clonotype was counted many times. The chain combines TRBV3-1 with TRBJ2-1, with 11 bases fitting TRBD2. Looked up from germline, CDR1 is LGHDT and CDR2 is YNNKEL (reference sequence). This CDR3 contains 16 residues. V was clipped by 5 bases and J by 7 bases; unmatched bases: 10. CDR3 coding DNA: TGTGCCAGCAGCACTCCGGGACTAGCGGACAAAAATGAGCAGTTCTTC. Amino acids: CASSTPGLADKNEQFF.

This clonotype was detected a few times. The chain has TRBV7-9 and TRBJ2-7; possibly TRBD1 for D (6 bases). The germline V and J ends were trimmed by 3 bases and 7 bases, with 16 bases remaining between them. The V gene's germline CDR1 is SEHNR and CDR2 FQNEAQ (reference sequence). The CDR3 totals 14 residues. The chain's CDR3 is CASSLDSTVREQYF. CDR3 bases: TGTGCCAGCAGCTTGGACAGCACCGTTCGGGAGCAGTACTTC.

The rearrangement joins TRBV6-2 or TRBV6-3 to TRBJ1-2; no reliable D call. In germline, CDR1 is MNHEY, CDR2 SVGEGT. Trimming cost V 0 bases and J 6 bases, with 11 bases left between them. The CDR3 extends over 14 amino acids. CDR3 DNA sequence: TGTGCCAGCAGTTACTCGCCAGAAGGACATGGCTACACCTTC. Protein: CASSYSPEGHGYTF.

This chain connects TRBV9 to TRBJ1-4; D is uncertain. The length of the CDR3 is 14 residues. Germline CDR1 is SGDLS and CDR2 is YYNGEE. Trimming removed 1 base at V and 4 bases at J, with 8 bases between. The CDR3 here is CASSVSPDNEKLFF. The DNA of the CDR3 is TGTGCCAGCAGCGTATCTCCAGATAATGAAAAACTGTTTTTT. Filled out from reference TRBV9 and TRBJ1-4, the complete variable domain reads DSGVTQTPKHLITATGQRVTLRCSPRSGDLSVYWYQQSLDQGLQFLIQYYNGEERAKGNILERFSAQQFPDLHSELNLSSLELGDSALYFCASSVSPDNEKLFFGSGTQLSVL.